This section outlines one T cell receptor (beta chain) sequence together with its context. Its specificity is unknown. TCRdb independently ran MiXCR on the reads; one entry per CDR3 protein. Among about 900,000 distinct CDR3 sequences listed, roughly a third were seen once. Germline values: CDR1 SNHLY, CDR2 FYNNEI. The V end was cut by 7 bases, the J end by 8 bases, with 14 bases between. The CDR3 is made up of 12 amino acids. This entry comes from a study of T cell repertoires in cytomegalovirus infection. The sequences come from cultured CD8+ T cells from PBMCs, collected from culture after CMV antigen stimulation. The chain recombines TRBV2 with TRBJ1-1; weak D call: TRBD1 (6 bases). The sequence was collected from a human donor in good health (CMV status not recorded). Some clones in this sample may be carry-over from other donors' samples. This CDR3 reads CASNLDRTEAFF. The CDR3 DNA follows: TGTGCCAGCAATCTTGACAGGACCGAAGCTTTCTTT.